A single sample gave rise to the 15 T cell receptor beta chains below, sequenced in a study of blood T cell repertoires in COVID-19. Using immunoSEQ multiplex PCR, the repertoire was profiled, and TCRdb retains in-frame clones only, with some absent. This sample has some 340,000 clones; more than 85% occur once, and the top ten carry about 4%. The sample taken for sequencing was PBMCs or T cells enriched from blood (not recorded which). These receptors were taken from a woman aged 25 to 39 who had been exposed to COVID-19.

The chain carries TRBV3-1 (or the pseudogene TRBV3-2) and TRBJ2-2; 7 bases line up with TRBD1. Germline CDR1 LGHDT, CDR2 YNNKEL (reference sequence). CDR3 length equals 14 residues. With 6 bases clipped from V and 2 bases from J, the junction kept 3 bases outside the gene matches. The CDR3 reads CASRGQRNTGELFF. In DNA form, the CDR3 reads TGTGCCAGCAGGGGACAGCGAAACACCGGGGAGCTGTTTTTT.

This chain connects TRBV15 to TRBJ1-6; 7 bases align to TRBD1. The CDR3 is 15 amino acids. Germline CDR1 and CDR2: LNHNV and YYDKDF (reference sequence). Trimming removed 1 base from V and 10 bases from J; junction bases left unmatched: 7. The CDR3 sequence is CATSRVTGLGSPLHF. The CDR3 DNA follows: TGTGCCACCAGCAGAGTGACAGGGCTTGGGTCACCCCTCCACTTT.

CDR3 amino acids: CASSITGGGAVYEQYF. CDR3 DNA: TGTGCCAGTAGTATCACAGGCGGGGGGGCCGTGTACGAGCAGTACTTC. The rearrangement joins TRBV19 to TRBJ2-7; 9 bases align to TRBD2. This CDR3 is 16 amino acids long. J gave up 4 bases and V 3 bases, and 10 bases lay outside the gene matches. Per germline, CDR1 LNHDA and CDR2 SQIVND (reference sequence).

The CDR3 DNA follows: TGTGCCAGCTTTCACCCCCCTCCCGCGGGGGTCAACACTGAAGCTTTCTTT. It specifies CASFHPPPAGVNTEAFF. The rearrangement joins TRBV28 to TRBJ1-1, with D maybe TRBD1 (5 bases). V lost 8 bases, J lost 2 bases, and 24 bases lay in between. CDR3 length equals 17 residues. The germline V gene encodes CDR1 MDHEN and CDR2 SYDVKM.

This clone was observed a few times. This chain joins TRBV9 and TRBJ2-7; tentatively, D is TRBD1 (6 bases). This CDR3 comprises 18 residues. The germline gives CDR1 SGDLS, CDR2 YYNGEE. V was shortened by 6 bases and J by 0 bases, with 25 bases between the two germline ends. The DNA of the CDR3 is TGTGCCAGCAAAACGAACCGCCGTCGGCAGGGGCACTCCTACGAGCAGTACTTC. Its translation is CASKTNRRRQGHSYEQYF.

The V and J genes are TRBV3-1 (or the pseudogene TRBV3-2) and TRBJ1-6; 8 nucleotides agree with TRBD1. CDR3 length equals 15 residues. The germline V gene has CDR1 LGHDT and CDR2 YNNKEL (reference sequence). V trimming: 4 bases; J trimming: 6 bases; junction bases outside the gene matches: 5. The CDR3 DNA follows: TGTGCCAGCAGCCCTTTGGACAGGGTTAATTCACCCCTCCACTTT. Protein sequence: CASSPLDRVNSPLHF.

About this clone itself: The same CDR3 can be traced to other DNA sequences in this sample. The chain carries TRBV5-1 and TRBJ2-2, with D possibly being TRBD2 (5 bases). The V gene's germline CDR1 is SGHRS and CDR2 YFSETQ. The V end lost 0 bases, the J end lost 0 bases, and 9 bases lay between the germline ends. The length of the CDR3 is 16 residues. The CDR3 spells CASSLGGRPNTGELFF. DNA for the CDR3: TGCGCCAGCAGCTTGGGAGGGCGCCCGAACACCGGGGAGCTGTTTTTT.

The gene calls are TRBV6-5 and TRBJ2-1; the D gene is possibly TRBD2 (6 bases). The germline V gene encodes CDR1 MNHEY and CDR2 SVGAGI. The CDR3 has 14 amino acids. V shed 4 bases and J shed 7 bases, with 14 bases lying between them. CDR3 coding DNA: TGTGCCAGCAGTTGGGGACTGGAGGTGAATGAGCAGTTCTTC. It encodes CASSWGLEVNEQFF.

V is TRBV10-3 and J is TRBJ1-3, with 9 bases identical to TRBD1. The germline CDR1 and CDR2 sequences are ENHRY and SYGVKD. V lost 3 bases to trimming and J lost 0 bases; unmatched junction nucleotides: 12. This CDR3 region has 19 residues. The CDR3 spells CAISDPRQGDSSSGNTIYF. CDR3 DNA: TGTGCCATCAGTGATCCGCGACAGGGGGACTCGAGCTCTGGAAACACCATATATTTT.

The gene calls are TRBV19 and TRBJ2-3, with 9 bases matching TRBD1. This CDR3 comprises 16 residues. From germline, CDR1 is LNHDA and CDR2 SQIVND (reference sequence). V gave up 6 bases and J gave up 0 bases; unmatched junction bases: 7. Here the CDR3 DNA reads TGTGCCAGTAGGGCGAAGACAGGGGGTAGCACAGATACGCAGTATTTT. This gives the protein CASRAKTGGSTDTQYF.

In its sample, this clone was seen a few times. This sequence joins TRBV5-6 and TRBJ1-2, with D uncertain. V gave up 4 bases and J gave up 0 bases, with 13 bases separating them. Germline V lookup: CDR1 SGHDT, CDR2 YYEEEE. The CDR3 length is 15 residues. This CDR3 reads CASSPEVVANYGYTF. CDR3 bases: TGTGCCAGCAGCCCGGAGGTGGTAGCTAACTATGGCTACACCTTC.

The chain links TRBV6-5 to TRBJ2-7, with TRBD1 matching 7 bases. CDR3 length: 13 amino acids. Germline values: CDR1 MNHEY, CDR2 SVGAGI. The J segment lost 4 bases and the V segment lost 6 bases, leaving 6 bases of the junction unmatched. The CDR3 bases are TGTGCCAGCAGGAAGGGACAGAGTTACGAGCAGTACTTC. Its translation: CASRKGQSYEQYF.

The CDR3 coding sequence is TGTGCCAGCAGCCAACAGTTGAACACTGAAGCTTTCTTT. Translating it yields CASSQQLNTEAFF. This rearrangement joins TRBV3-1 (or the pseudogene TRBV3-2) to TRBJ1-1, with no clear D. The CDR3 runs to 13 residues. V was cut by 2 bases and J by 0 bases, with 4 bases left in between. The germline V gene has CDR1 LGHDT and CDR2 YNNKEL (reference sequence).

The rearrangement uses TRBV6-5 and TRBJ1-1; the D gene is possibly TRBD1 (5 bases). Trimming removed 5 bases from V and 7 bases from J, with 20 bases in between. The CDR3 is 15 residues long. Germline V gene data show CDR1 as MNHEY and CDR2 as SVGAGI. CDR3 sequence (DNA): TGTGCCAGCAGTCCCCTGTCAGGGCGGGGTAGTGAAGCTTTCTTT. The encoded protein is CASSPLSGRGSEAFF.

The rearrangement links TRBV5-1 to TRBJ1-5; TRBD1 aligns across 11 bases. The germline V gene encodes CDR1 SGHRS and CDR2 YFSETQ. Trimming cost V 2 bases and J 6 bases; bases outside gene matches: 4. The CDR3 length is 15 residues. CDR3 amino acids: CASSLWGTGGQPQHF. The CDR3, as DNA: TGCGCCAGCAGCTTATGGGGGACAGGGGGTCAGCCCCAGCATTTT.